The 27 T cell receptor beta chains below were found in one sample sequenced in a study of PD-L1 blockade in urothelial cancer. Time point indicated: pretreatment peripheral blood. Sequencing was performed with immunoSEQ multiplex PCR; in TCRdb, only in-frame clones are kept and a portion is missing. This table has 130,000 or so clones, approximately 84% appearing once. The sequencing used PBMCs, collected around atezolizumab (anti-PD-L1) treatment. The origin of the receptors is a man in his fifties or sixties with urothelial cancer.

The chain couples TRBV28 to TRBJ2-5; a possible D gene is TRBD2 (7 bases). V lost 11 bases to trimming and J lost 6 bases, with 16 bases between them. The CDR3 totals 12 residues. Germline-derived CDR1 and CDR2 are MDHEN and SYDVKM. The CDR3 DNA reads TGTGCCTGCCGGGGGGCTTTGCAGACCCAGTACTTC. Residues: CACRGALQTQYF. The full variable domain, completed using reference TRBV28 and TRBJ2-5, is DVKVTQSSRYLVKRTGEKVFLECVQDMDHENMFWYRQDPGLGLRLIYFSYDVKMKEKGDIPEGYSVSREKKERFSLILESASTNQTSMYLCACRGALQTQYFGPGTRLLVL.

The chain links TRBV7-3 to TRBJ2-5; the D is unclear. This CDR3 is 13 amino acids long. Per the germline V gene, CDR1 is SGHTA and CDR2 is FQGTGA. Trimming cost V 5 bases and J 1 base, with 8 bases left between them. The CDR3 protein is CASSPTRQETQYF. CDR3 sequence (DNA): TGTGCCAGCAGCCCCACACGCCAAGAGACCCAGTACTTC.

Worth noting for this clone: The junction departs from germline at one end; a sequencing error may be responsible. This chain uses TRBV7-7 with TRBJ2-2, with D possibly being TRBD1 (5 bases). In germline, CDR1 is SSHAT, CDR2 FNYEAQ (reference sequence). This CDR3 spans 15 amino acids. CDR3 DNA sequence: TGTGCTAGCAGCTTTGGCAGGGCGAACACCGGGGAGCTGTTTTTT. Its translation is CASSFGRANTGELFF.

The V and J genes are TRBV30 and TRBJ1-2; TRBD1 matches 10 bases. The V and J ends lost 0 bases and 7 bases, in that order; junction bases with no gene match: 14. CDR1 and CDR2 (germline): GTSNPN, SVGIG (reference sequence). The CDR3 is made up of 17 amino acids. DNA of the CDR3: TGTGCCTGGAGTGTACTTAGGGGGGGGACAGGGGTCGGTGGCTACACCTTC. It specifies CAWSVLRGGTGVGGYTF. Filled out from reference TRBV30 and TRBJ1-2, the complete variable domain reads SQTIHQWPATLVQPVGSPLSLECTVEGTSNPNLYWYRQAAGRGLQLLFYSVGIGQISSEVPQNLSASRPQDRQFILSSKKLLLSDSGFYLCAWSVLRGGTGVGGYTFGSGTRLTVV.

The rearrangement uses TRBV9 and TRBJ2-1, with 8 positions matching TRBD2. The CDR3 consists of 16 residues. Unmatched junction bases numbered 9, after V lost 4 bases and J lost 3 bases. Looked up from germline, CDR1 is SGDLS and CDR2 is YYNGEE. The CDR3: CASSTLLAVDYNEQFF. The CDR3, as DNA: TGTGCCAGCAGCACCTTACTAGCGGTAGACTACAATGAGCAGTTCTTC.

The chain is built from TRBV5-1 and TRBJ2-7; TRBD2 matches at 11 bases. Germline V CDR1 and CDR2: SGHRS, YFSETQ. J gave up 0 bases and V 3 bases, and 14 bases lay outside the gene matches. CDR3 length: 19 amino acids. CDR3 nucleotide sequence: TGCGCCAGCAGCTCCGGACTAGCGGGTCAAGGGGGGCCCTCCTACGAGCAGTACTTC. Translation: CASSSGLAGQGGPSYEQYF.

This chain links TRBV2 with TRBJ1-1, with 9 bases that match TRBD1. There are 13 residues in the CDR3. Germline-derived CDR1 and CDR2 are SNHLY and FYNNEI. Trimming took 5 bases from V and 6 from J; bases not matched to a gene: 4. CDR3 nucleotides: TGTGCCAGCAGTCAACAGGGGGCCTCTGAAGCTTTCTTT. This encodes CASSQQGASEAFF.

V gene TRBV7-9 combines with J gene TRBJ1-2; D is unclear. The CDR3 is 14 residues long. With 0 bases removed from V and 3 bases from J, the gap between germline ends came to 8 bases. CDR1 and CDR2 (germline): SEHNR, FQNEAQ (reference sequence). DNA for the CDR3: TGTGCCAGCAGCTTAGCTTCGGGATACTATGGCTACACCTTC. It yields the protein CASSLASGYYGYTF.

V is TRBV19 and J is TRBJ1-1, with 7 bases identical to TRBD1. J was trimmed by 1 base and V by 5 bases; bases with no gene match: 10. From germline, CDR1 is LNHDA and CDR2 SQIVND (reference sequence). The CDR3 covers 16 residues. The CDR3 sequence: CASSVGGQLSNTEAFF. CDR3 bases: TGTGCCAGTAGTGTTGGGGGACAGTTATCGAACACTGAAGCTTTCTTT.

The chain couples TRBV29-1 to TRBJ1-2; tentatively, D is TRBD1 (6 bases). V was clipped by 5 bases and J by 7 bases, with 14 bases between them. Germline V gene sequence: CDR1 SQVTM, CDR2 ANQGSEA. There are 12 residues in the CDR3. The DNA of the CDR3 is TGCAGCGTTCGGGCAGGGGTATCTGGCTACACCTTC. This codes for CSVRAGVSGYTF.

This clone was observed a few times. At the DNA level, this CDR3 is encoded by other sequences in the same sample as well. V usage is TRBV5-1 and J usage is TRBJ2-1; D possibly corresponds to TRBD2 (5 bases). The V and J ends lost 3 bases and 6 bases respectively, with 7 bases between them. The CDR3 extends over 12 amino acids. The germline CDR1 and CDR2 sequences are SGHRS and YFSETQ. The CDR3, as DNA: TGCGCCAGCAGCTCCGGGGTCAATGAGCAGTTCTTC. Its translation: CASSSGVNEQFF.

This clone was observed once. The chain has TRBV27 and TRBJ2-2, with 12 bases lining up with TRBD2. Losses at the gene ends were 5 bases for V and 1 base for J; bases not matched to a gene: 2. CDR1 and CDR2 from the germline V gene are MNHEY and SMNVEV (reference sequence). The CDR3 covers 16 residues. The DNA for the CDR3 is TGTGCCAGCAGTCTGACTAGCGGGAGGAACACCGGGGAGCTGTTTTTT. Translation: CASSLTSGRNTGELFF.

This chain links TRBV4-1 with TRBJ1-5, with D tentatively TRBD1 (5 bases). This CDR3 contains 15 residues. Germline values: CDR1 MGHRA, CDR2 YSYEKL. V was shortened by 1 base and J by 10 bases, with 17 bases between the two germline ends. The CDR3 DNA reads as TGCGCCAGCAGCCAAGGGGTTTTGACAGCCCGTCCCCAGCATTTT. This encodes CASSQGVLTARPQHF.

This chain connects TRBV9 to TRBJ2-3, with TRBD2 matching over 8 bases. Per the germline V gene, CDR1 is SGDLS and CDR2 is YYNGEE. CDR3 length: 14 amino acids. V shed 7 bases, J shed 4 bases, and the junction held 8 bases outside the gene matches. The CDR3 loop is CASSRAGVSDTQYF. CDR3 nucleotides: TGTGCCAGCTCAAGAGCGGGGGTTTCAGATACGCAGTATTTT.

The table lists this clone with a count of one. This chain joins TRBV7-2 and TRBJ2-7; D call uncertain. CDR3 size: 13 residues. CDR1 is SGHTA and CDR2 is FQGNSA in the germline V gene. Trimming pared 5 bases from V and 6 bases from J, leaving 14 bases between. The CDR3 sequence is CASSLIESREQYF. CDR3 bases: TGTGCCAGCAGCCTAATAGAGTCCCGCGAGCAGTACTTC. Combining the CDR3 with reference TRBV7-2 and TRBJ2-7 gives the whole variable domain GAGVSQSPSNKVTEKGKDVELRCDPISGHTALYWYRQSLGQGLEFLIYFQGNSAPDKSGLPSDRFSAERTGGSVSTLTIQRTQQEDSAVYLCASSLIESREQYFGPGTRLTVT.

J is TRBJ2-7 and V is TRBV28; 15 bases agree with TRBD2. The CDR3 has 15 amino acids. In germline, CDR1 is MDHEN, CDR2 SYDVKM. Unmatched junction bases numbered 5, after V lost 5 bases and J lost 6 bases. In DNA, the CDR3 is TGTGCCAGCAGTCTTGGGACTAGCGGGAGGTTCGAGCAGTACTTC. This codes for CASSLGTSGRFEQYF.

This clone occurred a few times. The genes are TRBV10-2 and TRBJ1-1; tentative D call: TRBD1 (5 bases). V shed 9 bases and J shed 3 bases, with 17 bases lying between them. The germline V gene encodes CDR1 WSHSY and CDR2 SAAADI. The CDR3 covers 14 residues. The CDR3 loop is CASKRSKGDTEAFF. Written as DNA, the CDR3 is TGCGCCAGTAAACGATCCAAAGGGGACACTGAAGCTTTCTTT.

This clone was counted a single time. This rearrangement joins TRBV15 to TRBJ1-6; tentatively, D is TRBD1 (6 bases). Looked up from germline, CDR1 is LNHNV and CDR2 is YYDKDF (reference sequence). V lost 3 bases to trimming and J lost 9 bases, with 15 bases between them. The CDR3 spans 15 residues. Written as DNA, the CDR3 is TGTGCCACCAGCAGCAAGGGAAGGGGGGGTTCACCCCTCCACTTT. This gives the protein CATSSKGRGGSPLHF.

The J gene is TRBJ2-7, the V gene TRBV19, with 7 bases that match TRBD1. With V trimmed by 2 bases and J by 5 bases, 3 bases remained unmatched. Germline loops: CDR1 LNHDA, CDR2 SQIVND (reference sequence). The CDR3 covers 13 residues. This CDR3 reads CASSIRQGNEQYF. CDR3 nucleotide sequence: TGTGCCAGTAGTATAAGACAGGGCAACGAGCAGTACTTC.

The chain is built from TRBV7-9 and TRBJ2-7; D is possibly TRBD2 (6 bases). CDR1 and CDR2 from the germline V gene are SEHNR and FQNEAQ (reference sequence). V was cut by 3 bases and J by 3 bases, with 15 bases left in between. CDR3 size: 15 residues. CDR3 sequence: CASSFSQDYGYEQYF. The DNA for the CDR3 is TGTGCCAGCAGCTTTTCACAGGACTATGGCTACGAGCAGTACTTC.

The chain has TRBV9 and TRBJ2-7; weak D call: TRBD1 (5 bases). This CDR3 has 15 residues. Trimming took 0 bases from V and 0 from J, leaving 10 bases between them. Germline CDR1 SGDLS, CDR2 YYNGEE. For the CDR3, the DNA is TGTGCCAGCAGCGTAGGGACATCAGTCTCCTACGAGCAGTACTTC. It yields the protein CASSVGTSVSYEQYF.

This chain links TRBV18 with TRBJ2-1, with a tentative D call TRBD1 (8 bases). CDR3 length: 15 residues. CDR1 and CDR2 (germline): KGHSH, LQKENI. The V and J ends lost 8 bases and 0 bases respectively, with 14 bases between them. As DNA, the CDR3 is TGTGCCAGCAGGGGGGGGACAGGCTCCTACAATGAGCAGTTCTTC. Residues: CASRGGTGSYNEQFF. Variable domain in full (rest from reference TRBV18 and TRBJ2-1): NAGVMQNPRHLVRRRGQEARLRCSPMKGHSHVYWYRQLPEEGLKFMVYLQKENIIDESGMPKERFSAEFPKEGPSILRIQQVVRGDSAAYFCASRGGTGSYNEQFFGPGTRLTVL.

The V gene is TRBV5-1, the J gene TRBJ1-2; no reliable D call. The CDR3 is 15 amino acids. The germline CDR1 and CDR2 sequences are SGHRS and YFSETQ. Trimming cost V 0 bases and J 4 bases, with 13 bases left between them. The chain's CDR3 is CASSLERGVGYGYTF. Here the CDR3 DNA reads TGCGCCAGCAGCTTGGAACGGGGTGTCGGCTATGGCTACACCTTC.

This sequence joins TRBV20-1 and TRBJ2-5; D unclear. Germline loops: CDR1 DFQATT, CDR2 SNEGSKA (reference sequence). The ends were cut back, 3 bases at V and 5 bases at J, with 7 bases in the middle. The CDR3 runs to 11 residues. CDR3 coding DNA: TGCAGTGCTAGCTTGGCTGAGACCCAGTACTTC. It specifies CSASLAETQYF.

The gene calls are TRBV6-5 and TRBJ1-1, with a possible D match to TRBD1 (6 bases). The V end was cut by 6 bases, the J end by 10 bases, with 21 bases between. CDR3 length: 14 residues. Germline loops: CDR1 MNHEY, CDR2 SVGAGI. Here the CDR3 DNA reads TGTGCCAGCAGCCCGGACAGAGCGATTGTAGGAGCTTTCTTT. This codes for CASSPDRAIVGAFF.

In DNA form, the CDR3 reads TGTGCCCGCCGGGATAAGATGATGAACACTGAAGCTTTCTTT. Residues: CARRDKMMNTEAFF. The chain joins TRBV30 to TRBJ1-1; D unresolved. The CDR3 runs 14 residues. The V gene's germline CDR1 is GTSNPN and CDR2 SVGIG (reference sequence). Trimming took off 8 bases at V and 0 bases at J, with 16 bases between the two ends.

This clone was counted between two and nine times. The rearrangement joins TRBV20-1 to TRBJ1-1; D is undetermined. Trimming removed 7 bases from V and 11 bases from J, with 14 bases in between. CDR3 length: 10 residues. CDR1 and CDR2 from the germline V gene are DFQATT and SNEGSKA (reference sequence). CDR3 nucleotides: TGCAGTGTTCATGCCCCTCGGGCTTTCTTT. It codes for CSVHAPRAFF.